The rows below give T cell receptor beta chains drawn from one sample of a study of blood T cell repertoires in COVID-19. TCRdb's table, derived via immunoSEQ multiplex PCR, lists solely in-frame clones and lacks some. This sample has over 250,000 clones; 89% occur once, and the top ten carry 1.9%. The specimen was PBMCs or T cells enriched from blood (not recorded which). These receptors were collected from a woman in her sixties or seventies who had recovered from COVID-19. Each CDR3 is given without its conserved first and last residue. Clone size is stated in some rows and not others, as once, few, many or a class when expanded.

TRBJ2-1,NA,TRBV21-1,ASSKEVASSYNEQF
TRBJ2-1,NA,TRBV5-1,ASTRLAGDNEQF
TRBJ2-7,NA,TRBV11-3,ASSLEAGDYEQY
TRBJ2-1,NA,TRBV5-1,ASSLGGSSYNEQF
TRBJ2-1,NA,TRBV27,ASRSWEGPTISEQF
TRBJ1-1,NA,TRBV2,ASCTTGGSTEAF
TRBJ1-5,NA,TRBV6-1,ASSEKGQGTQH
TRBJ2-3,NA,TRBV3-1/TRBV3-2,ASSQDYGAGVGQY
TRBJ2-7,NA,TRBV5-6,ASSPGGLAGYYEQY
TRBJ1-5,NA,TRBV27,ASSSDSYQPQH
TRBJ2-7,NA,TRBV5-4,ASSLGGDLTYEQY
TRBJ1-4,NA,TRBV5-4,ASSFIGGIGEKLF
TRBJ1-1,NA,TRBV7-9,ASSSLREGAF
TRBJ1-2,NA,TRBV30,AWSEGGLGYGYT
TRBJ2-7,once,TRBV6-5,ASSLYGEGRVL
TRBJ2-3,once,TRBV2,ASGEFETDTQY